Many counts were recorded for the clone carrying this TCR beta chain. Losses at the gene ends were 2 bases for V and 2 bases for J; bases not matched to a gene: 5. The germline gives CDR1 MDHEN, CDR2 SYDVKM. The CDR3 extends over 15 amino acids. This specimen belongs to a study of CD8 T cells in ankylosing spondylitis. Quantitative 5'-RACE with molecular barcodes generated TCR beta libraries. MiXCR, applied by TCRdb to the 5' RACE reads, yields one record per CDR3 protein. The table shows around 150,000 distinct CDR3 sequences, with around a tenth occurring only once. The sample was blood, either unsorted or a sorted T cell fraction (not recorded which). V is TRBV28 and J is TRBJ2-7; 8 positions match TRBD1. The TCR sequence derives from a male donor with ankylosing spondylitis or in good health (not recorded which). The CDR3 is CASSLPSGQAYEQYF. The CDR3 coding sequence is TGTGCCAGCAGTTTACCATCGGGACAGGCCTACGAGCAGTACTTC.